This note documents a single TCR beta chain sequence. Its antigen is not identified. Authors' processing steps: ImmunoSEQ supplied junction-only sequences lacking quality scores, so filtering was different. Clones were sequenced by immunoSEQ multiplex PCR, and TCRdb holds only the in-frame ones, with some missing. The V and J calls and the clone size are those of that table, but D and trimming were determined from the DNA. The sample consists of roughly 2.1 million clones, roughly 91% of them appearing once. The naive CD8 subset, CD45RO-negative cells positively selected for CCR7, excluded terminally differentiated effector memory CD45RA+ cells. Those who donated, Caucasian adults without exception, all lived in Nashville, Tennessee. The CDR3 contains 12 residues. The V gene lost 2 bases and the J gene lost 2 bases, with 4 bases spanning the gap. Germline CDR1 is SGHVS and CDR2 is FQNEAQ. The data were taken from a study of shared clonotypes between healthy human individuals. Across the study: The plates for each donor numbered three CD4 naive, three CD4 memory, two CD8 naive and one CD8 memory.

Study-wide results and limits: Relative to their counterparts shared across all four donors, non-shared clonotypes exhibited diminished generation probabilities.

The sequence derives from a man between 18 and 29 years old in good health. Some clones in this sample may be carry-over from other donors' samples. The material sequenced was naive CD8+ T cells from PBMCs. The rearrangement links TRBV7-8 to TRBJ2-7; D remains unclear. The CDR3 region is CASSLKTYEQYF. The DNA for the CDR3 is TGTGCCAGCAGCTTAAAGACCTACGAGCAGTACTTC.